The TCR beta chain under discussion was sequenced for a study of T cells in Graves' hyperthyroidism and ophthalmopathy. As regards this clonotype: As yet, its antigen is unknown.

RNA transcripts provided the source from which TCR beta CDR3 regions were amplified. The TCR CDR3 was amplified in a first-round RT-PCR using the HTBI primer set. TCRdb reprocessed the multiplex PCR reads with MiXCR, giving one entry per CDR3 protein. The sample holds over 650,000 distinct CDR3 sequences; less than 45% are singletons and the top ten take about 7%. The germline V gene has CDR1 SNHLY and CDR2 FYNNEI. The CDR3 contains 16 residues. Trimming removed 6 bases from V and 3 bases from J, with 20 bases in between. The study, taken as a whole, reports: Ophthalmopathy was identified by the model a median approximately 6.4 months ahead of onset. Blood also contained most expanded thyroid clonotypes above 0.001. From stable hyperthyroidism, ophthalmopathy was separated by a 13 V-J model.

Clinical symptoms, serum thyroxine and TRAb, thyroid ultrasound and orbital computed tomography together formed the diagnostic basis. The TCR originated in an adult man with Graves' disease, either hyperthyroidism or ophthalmopathy (not recorded which). This sequence joins TRBV2 and TRBJ1-2; D is undetermined. Sequenced input: peripheral blood or thyroid tissue (not recorded which). CDR3 in amino acids: CASRSASLLGHYGYTF. CDR3 DNA: TGTGCCAGCAGAAGCGCCAGCCTCTTGGGTCACTATGGCTACACCTTC.